These T cell receptor beta chains were read from a single sample in a study of shared clonotypes between healthy human individuals. Libraries were prepared by immunoSEQ multiplex PCR; TCRdb keeps only in-frame clonotypes and omits some of them. The sample shows about 1 million clones, approximately 70% of them seen only once. The sample was memory CD4+ T cells sorted from blood. These receptors were obtained from a man between 18 and 35 years old in good health. The CDR3 runs from the conserved cysteine through the conserved F or W. The D gene is left open where the match is weak. Size is omitted from some rows. Given values are once, few, many or a class for expanded clones.

clone size	V gene	D gene	J gene	CDR3 DNA	CDR3 protein
.	TRBV4-1	.	TRBJ2-5	TGCGCCAGCAGCCTATACCAGACTAGGCCCCAAGAGACCCAGTACTTC	CASSLYQTRPQETQYF
few	TRBV18	.	TRBJ1-1	TGTGCCAGCTCACCGAACACTGAAGCTTTCTTT	CASSPNTEAFF
.	TRBV9	.	TRBJ1-1	TGTGCCAGCAGGACCGGGTCCACAATGAACACTGAAGCTTTCTTT	CASRTGSTMNTEAFF
.	TRBV18	.	TRBJ1-2	TGTGCCAGCTCACCAGGCCCGACGGGGGACTATGGCTACACCTTC	CASSPGPTGDYGYTF
.	TRBV7-2	.	TRBJ1-2	TGTGCCAGCAGCCAGGCAGCTGGCGGGTCCCACTATGGCTACACCTTC	CASSQAAGGSHYGYTF
.	TRBV27	.	TRBJ2-7	TGTGCCAGCAGTTCCAGCGGGTGGGGCTACGAGCAGTACTTC	CASSSSGWGYEQYF
once	TRBV2	.	TRBJ2-2	TGTGCCAGCAGCCTAAAGATGGTAACCGGGGAGCTGTTTTTT	CASSLKMVTGELFF
.	TRBV25-1	.	TRBJ2-3	TGTGCCAGCAGTGACGTCAGCAGGATATCAGATACGCAGTATTTT	CASSDVSRISDTQYF
.	TRBV6-5	TRBD1	TRBJ1-2	TGTGCCAGCAGTCGGGGGGACAGGGGGCATGGCTACACCTTC	CASSRGDRGHGYTF
.	TRBV19	TRBD1	TRBJ2-7	TGTGCCAGTAGTATAGCGTTTATGGGACAGGCCTACGAGCAGTACTTC	CASSIAFMGQAYEQYF
.	TRBV4-2	.	TRBJ2-1	TGTGCCAGCAGCCAAGAGGTTGGTCGGCATGAGCAGTTCTTC	CASSQEVGRHEQFF
.	TRBV4-1	.	TRBJ1-1	TGCGCCAGCAGCCAAGTTCGCGGGTTCGAAGCTTTCTTT	CASSQVRGFEAFF
once	TRBV6-6	.	TRBJ2-5	TGTGCCACAAAACGATCGACGCAACGGGAGACCCAGTACTTC	CATKRSTQRETQYF
.	TRBV15	TRBD2	TRBJ2-1	TGTGCCACCAGCATAGCCCCCGGGAGGGGCGACAATGAGCAGTTCTTC	CATSIAPGRGDNEQFF
.	TRBV19	.	TRBJ2-1	TGTGCCACCACTTTCGGAGGGCCTACCTACAATGAGCAGTTCTTC	CATTFGGPTYNEQFF
few	TRBV9	.	TRBJ1-2	TGTGCCAGCAGCCAAGATTCGGGGTTTGTTACTGGCTACACCTTC	CASSQDSGFVTGYTF
.	TRBV11-2	.	TRBJ1-1	TGTGCCAGCAGCCCCCGGGCCCTGACTGAAGCTTTCTTT	CASSPRALTEAFF
.	TRBV10-3	TRBD2	TRBJ2-7	TGTGCCATCAGGCCCCAAGCGGGGCCGCCCAACGAGCAGTACTTC	CAIRPQAGPPNEQYF
.	TRBV5-4	.	TRBJ1-1	TGTGCCAGCAGCCTGGGGGGCGTGACGAACACTGAAGCTTTCTTT	CASSLGGVTNTEAFF
.	TRBV5-4	TRBD2	TRBJ2-3	TGTGCCAGCAGCTTGATGTCGGGAGGAACAGATACGCAGTATTTT	CASSLMSGGTDTQYF
.	TRBV5-1	.	TRBJ1-2	TGCGCCAGCAGCTTGGATCCCGGGACCTCTAACTATGGCTACACCTTC	CASSLDPGTSNYGYTF
.	TRBV6-6	.	TRBJ1-6	TGTGCCAGCAGTTACATGGGGGGGTCTAATTCACCCCTCCACTTT	CASSYMGGSNSPLHF
.	TRBV7-2	TRBD2	TRBJ2-5	TGTGCCAGCAGCTTAACCGCGGGGGGTATCCAGGAGACCCAGTACTTC	CASSLTAGGIQETQYF
.	TRBV6-5	.	TRBJ2-7	TGTGCCAGCAGATCGCTCCAGGATTCTGGCGAGCAGTACTTC	CASRSLQDSGEQYF
.	TRBV30	TRBD1	TRBJ1-4	TGTGCCTGGGGGGGACAGAGAAATGAAAAACTGTTTTTT	CAWGGQRNEKLFF
.	TRBV28	.	TRBJ1-2	TGTGCCAGCAGTTTCACAGGGAAATATGGCTACACCTTC	CASSFTGKYGYTF
.	TRBV5-1	.	TRBJ1-3	TGCGCCAGCAGCTCCGTAGACTCTGGAAACACCATATATTTT	CASSSVDSGNTIYF
.	TRBV19	TRBD2	TRBJ2-7	TGTGCCAGTAGCACCCTTGCTTCTATAGCGGGAGGGCCCTCCGGCTACGAGCAGTACTTC	CASSTLASIAGGPSGYEQYF
.	TRBV14	TRBD2	TRBJ2-4	TGTGCCAGCAGCCAAGATCTTGGGGGGGAAAACATTCAGTACTTC	CASSQDLGGENIQYF
.	TRBV7-2	.	TRBJ2-7	TGTGCCAGCAGCTTATCCAACGGGGGCACCTACGAGCAGTACTTC	CASSLSNGGTYEQYF
.	TRBV4-1	TRBD2	TRBJ2-7	TGCGCCAGCAGCCAAGTATCCCTAGCGGGATCCCCCTACGAGCAGTACTTC	CASSQVSLAGSPYEQYF
.	TRBV5-1	TRBD2	TRBJ2-5	TGCGCCAGCAGTGGGGCGGGAGGGATTATGGAGACCCAGTACTTC	CASSGAGGIMETQYF
few	TRBV7-9	.	TRBJ2-3	TGTGCCAGCAGCTTAGGGGATTTTGGCACAGATACGCAGTATTTT	CASSLGDFGTDTQYF
.	TRBV10-3	.	TRBJ1-1	TGTGCGACACAAGCGGGGGGCACTGAAGCTTTCTTT	CATQAGGTEAFF
.	TRBV19	TRBD1	TRBJ1-1	TGTGCCAGTAGCTCACAGGGGACTGAAGCTTTCTTT	CASSSQGTEAFF
.	TRBV27	TRBD1	TRBJ1-2	TGTGCCAGCGGACCACAGGGGGCGGTCTATGGCTACACCTTC	CASGPQGAVYGYTF
few	TRBV27	.	TRBJ2-3	TGTGCCAGCAGTTTATTCGGTAGCAGTGGCACAGATACGCAGTATTTT	CASSLFGSSGTDTQYF
.	TRBV2	.	TRBJ2-5	TGTGCCAGCAGCGAGGAAGGGACCCAGTACTTC	CASSEEGTQYF
.	TRBV30	.	TRBJ1-6	TGTGCCTGGAGACGGTTTTTGCTGGGGGCCCTCCACTTT	CAWRRFLLGALHF
few	TRBV29-1	.	TRBJ1-1	TGCAGCGTTGAAGATTCGACAGGAAGAACTGAAGCTTTCTTT	CSVEDSTGRTEAFF
few	TRBV6-1	.	TRBJ1-6	TGTGCCAGCAGTGAAGCATGGGGGCTCTCACCCCTCCACTTT	CASSEAWGLSPLHF
few	TRBV7-2	TRBD2	TRBJ2-1	TGTGCCAGCAGCTTAGGCATGACTAGCGGGGGGATTGGGTTCTTC	CASSLGMTSGGIGFF